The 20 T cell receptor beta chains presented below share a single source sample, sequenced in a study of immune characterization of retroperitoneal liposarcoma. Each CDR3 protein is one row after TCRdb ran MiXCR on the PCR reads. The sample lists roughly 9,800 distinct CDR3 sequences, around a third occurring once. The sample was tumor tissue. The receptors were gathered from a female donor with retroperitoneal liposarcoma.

The CDR3 DNA sequence: TGTGCCAGCAGCCCATGGACTAGGGACGGCACGCAGTATTTT. It is translated as CASSPWTRDGTQYF. The chain recombines TRBV12-3 or TRBV12-4 with TRBJ2-3, with 7 nucleotides matching TRBD2. The CDR3 has 14 amino acids. J was trimmed by 9 bases and V by 6 bases; bases with no gene match: 12.

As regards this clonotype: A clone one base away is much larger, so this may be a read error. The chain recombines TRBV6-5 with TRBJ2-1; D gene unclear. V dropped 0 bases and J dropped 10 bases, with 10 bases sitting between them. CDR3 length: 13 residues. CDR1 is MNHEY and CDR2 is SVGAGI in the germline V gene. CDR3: CASSYSPSYEQFF. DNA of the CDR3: TGTGCCAGCAGTTACTCACCAAGCTACGAGCAGTTCTTC.

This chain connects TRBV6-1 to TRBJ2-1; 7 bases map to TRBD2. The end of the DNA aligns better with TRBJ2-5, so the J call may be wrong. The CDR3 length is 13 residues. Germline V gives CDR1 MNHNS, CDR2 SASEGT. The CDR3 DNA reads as TGTGCCAGCAGTGAACGGGAGGCCGAGACCCAGTACTTC. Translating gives CASSEREAETQYF.

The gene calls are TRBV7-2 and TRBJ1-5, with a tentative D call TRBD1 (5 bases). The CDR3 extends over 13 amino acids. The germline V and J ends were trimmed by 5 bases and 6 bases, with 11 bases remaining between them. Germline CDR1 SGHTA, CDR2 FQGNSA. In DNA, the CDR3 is TGTGCCAGCAGCCGGGACGGTTCTCAGCCCCAGCATTTT. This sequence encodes CASSRDGSQPQHF.

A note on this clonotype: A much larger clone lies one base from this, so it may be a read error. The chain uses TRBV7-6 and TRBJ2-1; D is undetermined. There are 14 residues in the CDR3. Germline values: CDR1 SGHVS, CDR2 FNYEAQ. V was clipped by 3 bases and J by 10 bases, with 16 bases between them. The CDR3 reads CASSFGLPAYEQFF. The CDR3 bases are TGTGCCAGCAGCTTCGGATTACCCGCCTACGAGCAGTTCTTC.

DNA for the CDR3: TGTGCCAGCAGTGGACTAGCGGGATTCAATGAGCAGTTCTTC. Translated: CASSGLAGFNEQFF. This chain joins TRBV12-3 or TRBV12-4 and TRBJ2-1; 12 nucleotides align to TRBD2. The CDR3 contains 14 residues. Trimming removed 5 bases from V and 6 bases from J; junction bases left unmatched: 2.

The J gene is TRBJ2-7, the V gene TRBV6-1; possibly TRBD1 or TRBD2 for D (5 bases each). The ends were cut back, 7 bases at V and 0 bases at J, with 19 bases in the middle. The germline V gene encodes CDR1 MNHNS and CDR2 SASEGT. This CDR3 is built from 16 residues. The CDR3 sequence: CASKVYGDQSSYEQYF. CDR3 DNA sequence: TGTGCCAGCAAAGTTTACGGGGACCAGAGCTCCTACGAGCAGTACTTC.

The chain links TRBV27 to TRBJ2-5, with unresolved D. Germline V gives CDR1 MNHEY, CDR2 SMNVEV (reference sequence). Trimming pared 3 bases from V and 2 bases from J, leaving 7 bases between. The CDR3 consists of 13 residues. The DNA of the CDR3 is TGTGCCAGCAGTTTCTGGTCTCAAGAGACCCAGTACTTC. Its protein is CASSFWSQETQYF.

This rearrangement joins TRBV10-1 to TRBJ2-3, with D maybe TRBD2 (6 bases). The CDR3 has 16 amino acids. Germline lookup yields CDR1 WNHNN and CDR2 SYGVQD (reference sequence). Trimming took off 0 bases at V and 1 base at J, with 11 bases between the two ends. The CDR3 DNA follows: TGCGCCAGCAGTGAGTCTACTAGCAGCCGCACAGATACGCAGTATTTT. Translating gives CASSESTSSRTDTQYF.

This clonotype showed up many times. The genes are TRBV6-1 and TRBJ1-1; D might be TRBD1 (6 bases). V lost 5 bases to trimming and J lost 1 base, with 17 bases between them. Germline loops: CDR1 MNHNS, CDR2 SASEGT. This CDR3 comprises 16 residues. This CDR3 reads CASSSAGLGQNTEAFF. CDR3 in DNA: TGTGCCAGCAGTTCCGCAGGGTTGGGACAGAACACTGAAGCTTTCTTT.

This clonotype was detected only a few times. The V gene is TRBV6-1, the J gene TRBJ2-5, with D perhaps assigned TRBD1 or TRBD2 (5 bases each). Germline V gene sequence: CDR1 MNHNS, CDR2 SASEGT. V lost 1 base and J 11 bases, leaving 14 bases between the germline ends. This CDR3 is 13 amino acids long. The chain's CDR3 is CASSEVRGDEQYF. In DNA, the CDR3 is TGTGCCAGCAGTGAAGTCAGAGGGGATGAGCAGTACTTC.

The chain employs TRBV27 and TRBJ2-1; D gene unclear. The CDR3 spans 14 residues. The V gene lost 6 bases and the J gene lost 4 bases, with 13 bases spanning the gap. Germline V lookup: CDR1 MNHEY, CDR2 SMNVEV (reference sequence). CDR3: CASSRYGEYNEQFF. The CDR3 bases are TGTGCCAGCAGCAGATATGGAGAGTACAATGAGCAGTTCTTC.

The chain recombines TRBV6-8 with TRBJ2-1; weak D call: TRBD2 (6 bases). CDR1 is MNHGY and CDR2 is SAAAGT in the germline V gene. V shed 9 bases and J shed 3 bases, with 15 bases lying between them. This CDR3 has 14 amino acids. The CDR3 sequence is CASATEGFYNEQFF. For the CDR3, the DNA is TGTGCCAGTGCCACGGAGGGATTCTACAATGAGCAGTTCTTC.

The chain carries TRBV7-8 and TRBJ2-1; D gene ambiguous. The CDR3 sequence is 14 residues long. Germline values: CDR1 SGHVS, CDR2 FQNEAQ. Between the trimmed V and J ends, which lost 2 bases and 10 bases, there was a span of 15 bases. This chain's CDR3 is CASSLQSRSYEQFF. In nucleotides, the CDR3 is TGTGCCAGCAGCTTACAGAGCCGCTCCTACGAGCAGTTCTTC.

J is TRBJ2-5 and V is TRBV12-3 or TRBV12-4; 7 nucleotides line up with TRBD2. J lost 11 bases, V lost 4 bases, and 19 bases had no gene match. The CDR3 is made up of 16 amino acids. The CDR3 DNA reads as TGTGCCAGCAGTTCTAGCGGAGGCCGCTCCTACAATGAGCAGTACTTC. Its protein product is CASSSSGGRSYNEQYF.

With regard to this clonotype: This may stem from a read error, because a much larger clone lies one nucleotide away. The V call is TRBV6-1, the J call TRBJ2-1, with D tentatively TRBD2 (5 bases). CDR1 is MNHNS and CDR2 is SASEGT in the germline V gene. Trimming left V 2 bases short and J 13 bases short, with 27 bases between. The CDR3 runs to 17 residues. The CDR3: CASSEMKDLKNQETQFF. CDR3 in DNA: TGTGCCAGCAGTGAAATGAAGGACTTAAAAAACCAAGAGACCCAGTTCTTC.

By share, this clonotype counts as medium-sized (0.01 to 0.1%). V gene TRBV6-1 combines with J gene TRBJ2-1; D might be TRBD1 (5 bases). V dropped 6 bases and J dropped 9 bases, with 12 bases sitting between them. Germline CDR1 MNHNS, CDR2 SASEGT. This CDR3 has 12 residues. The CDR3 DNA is TGTGCCAGCAGAGACAGTTCCCGTGAGCAGTTCTTC. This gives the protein CASRDSSREQFF.

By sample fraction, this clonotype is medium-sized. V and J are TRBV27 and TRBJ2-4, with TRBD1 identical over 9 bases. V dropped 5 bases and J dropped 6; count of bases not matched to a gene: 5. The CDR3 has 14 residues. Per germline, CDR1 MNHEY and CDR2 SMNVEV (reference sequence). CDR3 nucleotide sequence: TGTGCCAGCAGTATACAGGGGGCGGGAAACATTCAGTACTTC. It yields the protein CASSIQGAGNIQYF.

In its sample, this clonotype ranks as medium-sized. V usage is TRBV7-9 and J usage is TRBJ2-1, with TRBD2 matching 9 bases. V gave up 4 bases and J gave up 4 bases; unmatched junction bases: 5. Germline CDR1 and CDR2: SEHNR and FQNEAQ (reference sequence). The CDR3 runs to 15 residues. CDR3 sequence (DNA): TGTGCCAGCAGCTCTTTAGCGGGGGTATACAATGAGCAGTTCTTC. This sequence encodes CASSSLAGVYNEQFF. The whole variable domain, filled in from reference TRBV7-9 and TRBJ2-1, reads DTGVSQNPRHKITKRGQNVTFRCDPISEHNRLYWYRQTLGQGPEFLTYFQNEAQLEKSRLLSDRFSAERPKGSFSTLEIQRTEQGDSAMYLCASSSLAGVYNEQFFGPGTRLTVL.

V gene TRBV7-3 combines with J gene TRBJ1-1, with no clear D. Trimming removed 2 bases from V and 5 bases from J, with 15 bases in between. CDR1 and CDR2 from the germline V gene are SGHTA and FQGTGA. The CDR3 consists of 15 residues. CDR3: CASSLDDVAGTEAFF. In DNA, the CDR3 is TGTGCCAGCAGCTTAGATGATGTTGCGGGGACTGAAGCTTTCTTT.